This passage covers 23 T cell receptor beta chains from one sample sequenced in a study of T cell repertoires in cytomegalovirus infection (dated by TCRdb to the late 2010s). Taken with the paper, the label for treatment or condition translates to: in vitro stimulation with specific CMV peptide epitopes to enrich CMV-specific T cells. The sequencing machine was an Illumina HiSeq 1500. The public reads were reprocessed in TCRdb via fastp at Q25 and MiXCR, keeping in-frame beta chains. Rows merge per CDR3 protein into single entries with the most common DNA and genes. The sample includes hundreds of thousands of distinct CDR3 sequences, with 25% to 35% observed a single time. The ten largest clones represent 15% to 25% of the sample. Their target antigens are unknown. The sample consisted of cultured PBMCs, taken from culture after CMV antigen stimulation. These receptor sequences come from a human donor in good health (CMV status not recorded). Some clones in this sample may be carry-over from other donors' samples.

This chain connects TRBV12-3 or TRBV12-4 to TRBJ2-7; TRBD1 matches 8 bases. CDR3 size: 14 residues. V lost 5 bases and J lost 3; bases outside the gene matches: 6. This CDR3 reads CASSPFTGGYEQYF. CDR3 in DNA: TGTGCCAGCAGTCCCTTCACAGGGGGCTACGAGCAGTACTTC.

V usage is TRBV7-2 and J usage is TRBJ2-1; 12 positions agree with TRBD2. The V gene's germline CDR1 is SGHTA and CDR2 FQGNSA. The J segment lost 15 bases and the V segment lost 2 bases, leaving 11 bases of the junction unmatched. This CDR3 has 15 amino acids. The CDR3 DNA is TGTGCCAGCAGCTTAAACGGACTAGCGGGGTCCCGCCCGTTCTTC. It codes for CASSLNGLAGSRPFF.

Concerning this clonotype itself: It may be a read error: a sequence one base away is much more abundant. V gene TRBV7-2 combines with J gene TRBJ2-1, with 10 bases matching TRBD1. Germline loops: CDR1 SGHTA, CDR2 FQGNSA. This CDR3 spans 13 amino acids. The DNA for the CDR3 is TGTGCCAGCGGGACAGGGGTTGACAATGTGCAGTTCTTC. It codes for CASGTGVDNVQFF. Full variable domain (missing parts from reference TRBV7-2 and TRBJ2-1): GAGVSQSPSNKVTEKGKDVELRCDPISGHTALYWYRQSLGQGLEFLIYFQGNSAPDKSGLPSDRFSAERTGGSVSTLTIQRTQQEDSAVYLCASGTGVDNVQFFGPGTRLTVL.

The chain recombines TRBV27 with TRBJ1-1; no reliable D call. CDR3 length: 13 amino acids. Deletions cut 6 bases from V and 5 bases from J, with 13 bases between. The germline gives CDR1 MNHEY, CDR2 SMNVEV (reference sequence). As DNA, the CDR3 is TGTGCCAGCAGGGACCCCCGGAGGACTGAAGCTTTCTTT. This sequence encodes CASRDPRRTEAFF.

This clonotype has a count of ten or more. The J gene is TRBJ1-1, the V gene TRBV7-9; no firm D call. This CDR3 has 14 amino acids. V was cut by 1 base and J by 4 bases, with 10 bases left in between. In germline, CDR1 is SEHNR, CDR2 FQNEAQ (reference sequence). The CDR3 bases are TGTGCCAGCAGCTTAGGGTCCGCAAGCACTGAAGCTTTCTTT. Protein: CASSLGSASTEAFF.

The V call is TRBV6-5, the J call TRBJ1-2; D not certain. From germline, CDR1 is MNHEY and CDR2 SVGAGI. Trimming shortened V by 6 bases and J by 7 bases, and 12 bases separated the two germline ends. This CDR3 region has 12 residues. In DNA form, the CDR3 reads TGTGCCAGCAGGCCGTCGGGGTCTGGCTACACCTTC. This translates into CASRPSGSGYTF.

This clonotype was detected a few times. The chain links TRBV12-3 or TRBV12-4 to TRBJ2-6, with 8 bases matching TRBD1. This CDR3 comprises 18 residues. The ends lost 2 bases at V and 0 bases at J; junction bases unmatched: 6. The chain's CDR3 is CASSLRDRIFSGANVLTF. DNA of the CDR3: TGTGCCAGCAGTTTACGGGACAGGATTTTCTCTGGGGCCAACGTCCTGACTTTC.

This clonotype occurred a few times. The chain has TRBV30 and TRBJ2-1; D is unclear. Germline V lookup: CDR1 GTSNPN, CDR2 SVGIG (reference sequence). V lost 3 bases and J 8 bases, leaving 14 bases between the germline ends. The CDR3 loop spans 13 amino acids. The CDR3 DNA sequence: TGTGCCTGGAGCCGAACCCGACCCCATGAGCAGTTCTTC. As protein: CAWSRTRPHEQFF.

The table lists this clonotype with a few counts. The V call is TRBV12-3 or TRBV12-4, the J call TRBJ1-1; D might be TRBD1 (6 bases). Trimming cost V 5 bases and J 0 bases, with 25 bases left between them. The CDR3 runs 19 residues. Here the CDR3 DNA reads TGTGCCAGCAGTGCAGCCCAACAGGGTGCGCGGCGGATGAACACTGAAGCTTTCTTT. Protein product: CASSAAQQGARRMNTEAFF.

This clonotype was recorded at least ten times. The V and J genes are TRBV11-1 and TRBJ2-7; unclear D gene. The germline V and J ends were trimmed by 2 bases and 6 bases, with 8 bases remaining between them. The CDR3 spans 12 residues. Germline V gene lookup returns CDR1 SGHAT and CDR2 FQDESV (reference sequence). The CDR3 region is CASSLLSGEQYF. In DNA, the CDR3 is TGTGCCAGCAGCTTACTTAGTGGCGAGCAGTACTTC.

This clonotype was counted between two and nine times. V is TRBV20-1 and J is TRBJ1-5; D gene uncertain. Per germline, CDR1 DFQATT and CDR2 SNEGSKA (reference sequence). Trimming took off 0 bases at V and 7 bases at J, with 7 bases between the two ends. The CDR3 is made up of 12 amino acids. CDR3 DNA sequence: TGCAGTGCTAGAGAGGGCGGCCAGCCCCAGCATTTT. It is translated as CSAREGGQPQHF.

The V call is TRBV11-2, the J call TRBJ1-2; D not certain. V lost 0 bases, J lost 6 bases, and 8 bases lay in between. In germline, CDR1 is SGHAT, CDR2 FQNNGV. CDR3 length equals 13 residues. The CDR3 protein is CASSLEGVNGYTF. The CDR3, as DNA: TGTGCCAGCAGCTTAGAAGGAGTGAATGGCTACACCTTC.

The chain joins TRBV19 to TRBJ1-1; TRBD1 matches 7 bases. Trimming took 5 bases from V and 1 from J; bases not matched to a gene: 4. The germline V gene encodes CDR1 LNHDA and CDR2 SQIVND (reference sequence). This CDR3 has 14 amino acids. DNA of the CDR3: TGTGCCAGTAGTTTTACAGGGGAGAACACTGAAGCTTTCTTT. Its translation is CASSFTGENTEAFF. Combining the CDR3 with reference TRBV19 and TRBJ1-1 gives the whole variable domain DGGITQSPKYLFRKEGQNVTLSCEQNLNHDAMYWYRQDPGQGLRLIYYSQIVNDFQKGDIAEGYSVSREKKESFPLTVTSAQKNPTAFYLCASSFTGENTEAFFGQGTRLTVV.

The chain combines TRBV7-9 with TRBJ1-4, with a possible D match to TRBD1 (6 bases). Deletions cut 3 bases from V and 5 bases from J, with 13 bases between. The length of the CDR3 is 15 residues. Germline lookup yields CDR1 SEHNR and CDR2 FQNEAQ (reference sequence). The CDR3 region has the DNA TGTGCCAGCAGCTTCCCACAGGGTGAAAATGAAAAACTGTTTTTT. Its protein is CASSFPQGENEKLFF.

The sample holds a few counts of this clonotype. V gene TRBV7-9 combines with J gene TRBJ1-4; D possibly corresponds to TRBD1 (6 bases). CDR1 SEHNR and CDR2 FQNEAQ come from the germline V gene (reference sequence). V lost 7 bases, J lost 8 bases, and 29 bases lay in between. The CDR3 totals 18 residues. The DNA of the CDR3 is TGTGCCAGCAAAAAGGGGGGGGTGGAAGATGGTTCGGAAGAAAAACTGTTTTTT. Its translation is CASKKGGVEDGSEEKLFF.

This clonotype was seen many times. This chain joins TRBV7-2 and TRBJ2-1; 9 nucleotides match TRBD2. CDR1 and CDR2 (germline): SGHTA, FQGNSA. The CDR3 totals 14 residues. V lost 7 bases to trimming and J lost 6 bases; unmatched junction nucleotides: 7. The DNA for the CDR3 is TGTGCCAGCAAGGCGGGGGGGCCGCCCAATGAGCAGTTCTTC. Amino acid sequence: CASKAGGPPNEQFF.

CDR3 in amino acids: CASSLGVGGSNSPLHF. The CDR3 coding sequence is TGTGCCAGCAGCTTAGGGGTGGGGGGGAGTAATTCACCCCTCCACTTT. The genes are TRBV7-6 and TRBJ1-6, with D maybe TRBD1 (5 bases). Germline V gene data show CDR1 as SGHVS and CDR2 as FNYEAQ. There are 16 residues in the CDR3. The V gene lost 1 base and the J gene lost 6 bases, with 13 bases spanning the gap.

The V gene is TRBV5-1, the J gene TRBJ2-3; no clear D. V lost 4 bases to trimming and J lost 6 bases, with 18 bases between them. Per germline, CDR1 SGHRS and CDR2 YFSETQ. The CDR3 totals 15 residues. The CDR3 loop is CASSPVRQPMDTQYF. CDR3 DNA sequence: TGCGCCAGCAGCCCGGTGAGGCAACCGATGGATACGCAGTATTTT.

This clonotype has more than one count but fewer than ten. The chain combines TRBV24-1 with TRBJ2-1, with 8 bases that match TRBD1. The CDR3 has 16 residues. Germline lookup yields CDR1 KGHDR and CDR2 SFDVKD. The trim removed 3 bases at V and 6 bases at J, leaving 9 bases unmatched. The CDR3 reads CATSDPFGQGSNEQFF. Written as DNA, the CDR3 is TGTGCCACCAGTGATCCCTTTGGACAGGGATCCAATGAGCAGTTCTTC.

The table lists this clonotype with a few counts. The chain is built from TRBV20-1 and TRBJ2-7; 10 nucleotides line up with TRBD1. The CDR3 covers 15 residues. Trimming removed 0 bases from V and 2 bases from J; junction bases left unmatched: 4. Germline CDR1 and CDR2: DFQATT and SNEGSKA (reference sequence). CDR3 sequence reads: CSARDRTGGTYEQYF. CDR3 nucleotides: TGCAGTGCTAGAGATCGGACAGGGGGAACCTACGAGCAGTACTTC.

To note about this clonotype: Relative to the germline gene, one junction end is altered; a read error may explain this. The chain employs TRBV11-1 and TRBJ2-7, with TRBD2 identical over 8 bases. Looked up from germline, CDR1 is SGHAT and CDR2 is FQDESV (reference sequence). This CDR3 is 14 amino acids long. The CDR3 reads CASSPSGLSYERYF. The CDR3 bases are TGTGCCAGCAGCCCTAGCGGGTTGAGCTACGAGCGGTACTTC. Complete variable domain (other parts from reference TRBV11-1 and TRBJ2-7): EAEVAQSPRYKITEKSQAVAFWCDPISGHATLYWYRQILGQGPELLVQFQDESVVDDSQLPKDRFSAERLKGVDSTLKIQPAELGDSAMYLCASSPSGLSYERYFGPGTRLTVT.

The J gene is TRBJ2-5, the V gene TRBV5-5; 15 bases map to TRBD2. Germline lookup yields CDR1 SGHKS and CDR2 YYEKEE (reference sequence). V shed 5 bases and J 1 base; nucleotides not matched to a gene: 9. The CDR3 has 18 amino acids. CDR3: CASRQGLAGGAGQETQYF. CDR3 DNA: TGTGCCAGCAGACAGGGACTAGCGGGAGGTGCCGGCCAAGAGACCCAGTACTTC.

The V call is TRBV19, the J call TRBJ2-1, with TRBD2 as a possible D gene (7 bases). This CDR3 has 15 amino acids. Trimming removed 5 bases at V and 6 bases at J, with 17 bases between. CDR1 is LNHDA and CDR2 is SQIVND in the germline V gene (reference sequence). DNA of the CDR3: TGTGCCAGTAGTCATCCAAGGGGGGGGCTCAATGAGCAGTTCTTC. As protein: CASSHPRGGLNEQFF.